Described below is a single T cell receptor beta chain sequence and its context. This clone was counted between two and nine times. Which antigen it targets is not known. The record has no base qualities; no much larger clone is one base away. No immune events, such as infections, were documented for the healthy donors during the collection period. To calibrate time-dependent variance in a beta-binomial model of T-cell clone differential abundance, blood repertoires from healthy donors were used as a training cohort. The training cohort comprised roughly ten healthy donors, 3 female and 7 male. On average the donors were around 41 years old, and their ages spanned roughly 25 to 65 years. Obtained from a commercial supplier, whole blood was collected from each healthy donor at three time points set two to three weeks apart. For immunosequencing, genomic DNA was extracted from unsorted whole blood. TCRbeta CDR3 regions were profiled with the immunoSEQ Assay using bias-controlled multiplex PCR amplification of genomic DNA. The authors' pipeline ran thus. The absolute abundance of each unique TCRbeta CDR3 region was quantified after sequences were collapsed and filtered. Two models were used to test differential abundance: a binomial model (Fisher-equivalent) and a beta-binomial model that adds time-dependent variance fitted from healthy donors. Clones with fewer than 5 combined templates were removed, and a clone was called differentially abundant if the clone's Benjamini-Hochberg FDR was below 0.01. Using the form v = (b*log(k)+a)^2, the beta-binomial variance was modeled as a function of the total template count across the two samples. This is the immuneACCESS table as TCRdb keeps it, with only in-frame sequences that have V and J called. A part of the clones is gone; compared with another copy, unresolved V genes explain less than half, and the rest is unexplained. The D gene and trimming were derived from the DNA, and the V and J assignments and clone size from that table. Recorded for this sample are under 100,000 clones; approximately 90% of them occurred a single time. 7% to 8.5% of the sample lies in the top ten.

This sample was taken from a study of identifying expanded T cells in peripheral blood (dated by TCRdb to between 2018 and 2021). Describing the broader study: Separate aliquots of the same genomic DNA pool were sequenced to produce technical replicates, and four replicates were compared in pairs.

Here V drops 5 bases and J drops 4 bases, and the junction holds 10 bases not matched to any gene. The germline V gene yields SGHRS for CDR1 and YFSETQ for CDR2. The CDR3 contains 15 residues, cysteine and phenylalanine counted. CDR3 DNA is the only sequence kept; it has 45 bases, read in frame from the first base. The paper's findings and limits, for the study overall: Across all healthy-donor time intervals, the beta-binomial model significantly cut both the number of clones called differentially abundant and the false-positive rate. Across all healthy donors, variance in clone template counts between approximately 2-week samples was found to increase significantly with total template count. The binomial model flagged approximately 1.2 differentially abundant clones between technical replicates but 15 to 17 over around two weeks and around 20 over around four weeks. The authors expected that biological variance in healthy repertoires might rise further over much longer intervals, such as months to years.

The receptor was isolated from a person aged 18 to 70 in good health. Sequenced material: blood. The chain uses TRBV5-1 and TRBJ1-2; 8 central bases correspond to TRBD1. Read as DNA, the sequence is TGCGCCAGCAGAAGGACAGGGAGCAAGGGCTATGGCTACACCTTC. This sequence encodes CASRRTGSKGYGYTF.